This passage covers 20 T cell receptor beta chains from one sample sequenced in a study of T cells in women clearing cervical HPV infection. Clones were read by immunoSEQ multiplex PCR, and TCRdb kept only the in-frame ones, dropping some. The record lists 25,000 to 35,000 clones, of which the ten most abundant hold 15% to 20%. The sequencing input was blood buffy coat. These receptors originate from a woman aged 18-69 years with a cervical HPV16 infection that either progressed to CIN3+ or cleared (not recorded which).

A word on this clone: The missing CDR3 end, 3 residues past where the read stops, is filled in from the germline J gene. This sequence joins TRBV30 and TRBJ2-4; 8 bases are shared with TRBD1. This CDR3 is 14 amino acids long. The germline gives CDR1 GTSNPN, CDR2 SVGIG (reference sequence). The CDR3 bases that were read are TGTGCCTGGAGGGCAGGGGGCTTCCCTTATGGT. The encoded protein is CAWRAGGFPYG. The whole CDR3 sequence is CAWRAGGFPYGQYF.

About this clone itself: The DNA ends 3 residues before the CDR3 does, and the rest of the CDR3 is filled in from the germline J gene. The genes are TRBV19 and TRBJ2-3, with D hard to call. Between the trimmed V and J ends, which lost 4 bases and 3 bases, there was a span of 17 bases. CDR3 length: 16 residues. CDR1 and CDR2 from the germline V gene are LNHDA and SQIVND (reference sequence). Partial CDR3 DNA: TGTGCCAGTAGTAGCAGACTCGTGGTCTTTACAGATACG. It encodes CASSSRLVVFTDT. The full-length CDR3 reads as CASSSRLVVFTDTQYF.

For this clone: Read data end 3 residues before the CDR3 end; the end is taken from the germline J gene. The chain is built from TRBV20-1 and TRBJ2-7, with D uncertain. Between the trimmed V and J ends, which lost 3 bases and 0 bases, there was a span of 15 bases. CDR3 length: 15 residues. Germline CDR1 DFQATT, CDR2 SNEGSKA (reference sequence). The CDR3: CSARPQTPGSYEQYF. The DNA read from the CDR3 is TGCAGTGCTAGGCCCCAGACTCCGGGCTCCTACGAG.

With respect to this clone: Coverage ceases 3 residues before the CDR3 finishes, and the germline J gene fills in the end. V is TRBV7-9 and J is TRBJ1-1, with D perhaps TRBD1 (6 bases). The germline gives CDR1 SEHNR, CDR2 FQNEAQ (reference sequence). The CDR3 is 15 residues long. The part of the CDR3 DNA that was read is TGTGCCAGCAGCTTAGCGGGACATAGTAAAGAGACA. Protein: CASSLAGHSKET. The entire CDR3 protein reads CASSLAGHSKETAFF. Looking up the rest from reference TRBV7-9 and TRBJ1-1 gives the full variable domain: DTGVSQNPRHKITKRGQNVTFRCDPISEHNRLYWYRQTLGQGPEFLTYFQNEAQLEKSRLLSDRFSAERPKGSFSTLEIQRTEQGDSAMYLCASSLAGHSKETAFFGQGTRLTVV.

The part of the CDR3 DNA that was read is TGCGCCAGCGGGGGACAGGACCCGGTCACCGGGGAG. Its protein product is CASGGQDPVTGE. The whole CDR3 is CASGGQDPVTGELFF. This chain joins TRBV5-1 and TRBJ2-2; 8 nucleotides agree with TRBD1. The read finishes 3 residues shy of the CDR3 end, and the germline J gene is used to complete it. The germline CDR1 and CDR2 sequences are SGHRS and YFSETQ. V lost 7 bases, J lost 4 bases, and 9 bases stayed unmatched. The CDR3 is 15 residues long. Filled out from reference TRBV5-1 and TRBJ2-2, the complete variable domain reads KAGVTQTPRYLIKTRGQQVTLSCSPISGHRSVSWYQQTPGQGLQFLFEYFSETQRNKGNFPGRFSGRQFSNSRSEMNVSTLELGDSALYLCASGGQDPVTGELFFGEGSRLTVL.

Partial CDR3 DNA: TGTGCCAGCAGTGAAGTGGCCCAGTTTAATGAAAAG. Translated, it gives CASSEVAQFNEK. The whole CDR3 sequence is CASSEVAQFNEKLFF. This rearrangement joins TRBV6-1 to TRBJ2-2; D uncertain. The missing CDR3 end, 3 residues past where the read stops, is filled in from the germline J gene. Germline CDR1 and CDR2: MNHNS and SASEGT. The CDR3 is 15 residues long.

The sequenced CDR3 bases are TGTGCCAGCAGCTTAGATCTTGCGGGGTATGAG. It encodes CASSLDLAGYE. The entire CDR3 protein reads CASSLDLAGYEQFF. V usage is TRBV7-9 and J usage is TRBJ2-1; D is possibly TRBD2 (6 bases). The read ends 3 residues shy of where the CDR3 ends; the end is completed using the germline J gene. V shed 1 base and J shed 8 bases, with 12 bases lying between them. CDR1 and CDR2 (germline): SEHNR, FQNEAQ (reference sequence). The CDR3 is made up of 14 amino acids.

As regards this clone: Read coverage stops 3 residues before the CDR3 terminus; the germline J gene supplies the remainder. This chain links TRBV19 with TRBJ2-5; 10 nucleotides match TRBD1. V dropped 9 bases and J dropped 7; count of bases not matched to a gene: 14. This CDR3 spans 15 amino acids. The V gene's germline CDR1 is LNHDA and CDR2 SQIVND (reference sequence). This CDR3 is CASSPPDRGIGTQYF. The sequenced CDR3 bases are TGTGCCAGCAGTCCCCCGGACAGGGGGATAGGGACC.

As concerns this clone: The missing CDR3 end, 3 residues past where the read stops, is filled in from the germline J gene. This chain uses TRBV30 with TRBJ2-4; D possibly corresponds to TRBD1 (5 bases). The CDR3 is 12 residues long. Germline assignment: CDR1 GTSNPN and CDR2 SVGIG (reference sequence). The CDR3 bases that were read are TGTGCCTGGAAGACAGAAACCTATGGT. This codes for CAWKTETYG. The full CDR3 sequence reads CAWKTETYGQYF.

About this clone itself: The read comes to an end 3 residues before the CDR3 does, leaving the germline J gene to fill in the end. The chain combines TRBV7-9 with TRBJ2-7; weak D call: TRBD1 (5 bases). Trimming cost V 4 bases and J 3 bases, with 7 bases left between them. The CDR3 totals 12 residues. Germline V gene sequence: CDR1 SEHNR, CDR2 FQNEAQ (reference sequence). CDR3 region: CASSSQVYEQYF. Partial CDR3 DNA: TGTGCCAGCAGCTCACAGGTCTACGAG.

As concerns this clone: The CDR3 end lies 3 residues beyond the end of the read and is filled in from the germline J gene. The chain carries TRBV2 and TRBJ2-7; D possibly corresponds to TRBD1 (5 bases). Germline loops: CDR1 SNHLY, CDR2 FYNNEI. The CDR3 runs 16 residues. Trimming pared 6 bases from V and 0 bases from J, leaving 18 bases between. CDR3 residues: CASREQASPHSYEQYF. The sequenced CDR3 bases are TGTGCCAGCAGGGAACAGGCTTCCCCTCACTCCTACGAG.

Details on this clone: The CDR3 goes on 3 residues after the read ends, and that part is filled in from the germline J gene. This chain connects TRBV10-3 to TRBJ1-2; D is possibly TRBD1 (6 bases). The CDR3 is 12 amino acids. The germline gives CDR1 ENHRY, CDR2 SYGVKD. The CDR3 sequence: CAIRDTTYDYTF. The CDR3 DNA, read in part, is TGTGCCATTCGGGACACCACCTACGAC.

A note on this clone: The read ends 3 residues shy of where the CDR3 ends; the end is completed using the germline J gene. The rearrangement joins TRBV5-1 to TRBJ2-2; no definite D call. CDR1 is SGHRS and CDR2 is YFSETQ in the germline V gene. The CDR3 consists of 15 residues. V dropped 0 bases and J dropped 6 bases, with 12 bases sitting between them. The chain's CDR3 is CASSLALAGPGELFF. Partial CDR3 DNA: TGCGCCAGCAGCTTGGCCCTGGCAGGTCCCGGGGAG.

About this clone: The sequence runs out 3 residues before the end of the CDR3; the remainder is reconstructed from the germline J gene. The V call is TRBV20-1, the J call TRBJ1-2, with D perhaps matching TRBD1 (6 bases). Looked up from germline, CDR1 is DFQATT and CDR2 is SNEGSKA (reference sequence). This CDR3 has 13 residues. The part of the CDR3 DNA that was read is TGCAGTGCCCCTCCGGGACATAAAGAGACC. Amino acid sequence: CSAPPGHKET. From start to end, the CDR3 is CSAPPGHKETYTF.

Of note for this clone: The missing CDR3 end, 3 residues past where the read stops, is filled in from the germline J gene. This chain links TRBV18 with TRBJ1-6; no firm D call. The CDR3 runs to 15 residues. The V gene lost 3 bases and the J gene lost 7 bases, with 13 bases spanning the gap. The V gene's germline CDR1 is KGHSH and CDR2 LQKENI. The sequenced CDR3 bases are TGTGCCAGCTCACCGGCGGCGGGGTGGAATTCACCC. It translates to CASSPAAGWNSP. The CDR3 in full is CASSPAAGWNSPLHF.

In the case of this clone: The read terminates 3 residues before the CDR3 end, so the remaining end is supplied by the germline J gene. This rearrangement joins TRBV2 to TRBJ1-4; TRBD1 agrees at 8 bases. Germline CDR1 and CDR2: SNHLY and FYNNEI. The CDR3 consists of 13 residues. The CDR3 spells CAGLRGRNSPLFF. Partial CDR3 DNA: TGTGCCGGGCTCAGGGGGCGTAATTCACCA.

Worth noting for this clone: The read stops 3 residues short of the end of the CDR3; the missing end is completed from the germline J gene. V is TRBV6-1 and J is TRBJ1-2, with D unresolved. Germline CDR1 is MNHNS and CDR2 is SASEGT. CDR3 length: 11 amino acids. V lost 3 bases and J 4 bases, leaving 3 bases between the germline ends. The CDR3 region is CASSDSYGYTF. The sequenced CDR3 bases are TGTGCCAGCAGTGACAGCTATGGC.

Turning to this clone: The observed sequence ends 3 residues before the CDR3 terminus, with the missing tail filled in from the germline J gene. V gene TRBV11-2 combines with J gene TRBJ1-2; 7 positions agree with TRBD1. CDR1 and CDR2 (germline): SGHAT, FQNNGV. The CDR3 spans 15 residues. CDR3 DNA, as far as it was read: TGTGCCAGCAGCTTGGCGGGACAGACCCACAATGAC. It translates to CASSLAGQTHND. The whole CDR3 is CASSLAGQTHNDYTF.

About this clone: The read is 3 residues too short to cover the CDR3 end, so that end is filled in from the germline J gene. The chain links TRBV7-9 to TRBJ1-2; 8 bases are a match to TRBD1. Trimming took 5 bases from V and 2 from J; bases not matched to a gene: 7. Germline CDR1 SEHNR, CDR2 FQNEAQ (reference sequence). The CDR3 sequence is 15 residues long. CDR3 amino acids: CASSLRQGSNYGYTF. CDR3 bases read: TGTGCCAGCAGCCTACGACAGGGGAGCAACTATGGC.

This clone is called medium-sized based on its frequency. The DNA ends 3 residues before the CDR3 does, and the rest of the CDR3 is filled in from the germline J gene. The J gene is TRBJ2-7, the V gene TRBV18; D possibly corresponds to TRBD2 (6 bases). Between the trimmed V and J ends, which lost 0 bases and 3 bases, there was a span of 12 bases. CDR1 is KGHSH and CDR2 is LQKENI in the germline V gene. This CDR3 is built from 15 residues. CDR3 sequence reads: CASSPPGGTYYEQYF. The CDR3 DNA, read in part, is TGTGCCAGCTCACCACCCGGGGGAACTTACTACGAG.